One and the same sample provided the 14 T cell receptor beta chains below, sequenced in a study of post-analysis software for immune sequencing data. Findings and limits, study-wide: Four or five TRBV segments, including TRBV5-6, TRBV5-1 and TRBV20-1, were more frequent in patients than controls.

Researchers reported that TCR beta cDNA libraries carried unique molecular identifiers. TCRdb called the PCR reads again in MiXCR, with one record for every CDR3 protein. Here the sample spans approximately 260,000 distinct CDR3 sequences, about 40% being singletons. These receptors' antigens are unknown. The material sequenced was blood. The receptors shown here come from a girl between 10 and 17 years old with multiple sclerosis.

In regard to this clonotype: The junction shows a germline mismatch at one end, possibly a read error. The V gene is TRBV5-1, the J gene TRBJ1-3; D is uncertain. CDR1 is SGHRS and CDR2 is YFSETQ in the germline V gene. CDR3 length equals 13 residues. CDR3: CTSSLDVGNTIYF. Here the CDR3 DNA reads TGCACCAGCAGCTTGGATGTGGGAAACACCATATATTTT.

The sample holds one count of this clonotype. The chain has TRBV7-9 and TRBJ2-3; D may be TRBD1 (5 bases). Germline assignment: CDR1 SEHNR and CDR2 FQNEAQ (reference sequence). Trimming removed 2 bases from V and 6 bases from J, with 15 bases in between. The CDR3 is made up of 15 amino acids. The CDR3 sequence is CASSLQGMASDTQYF. The CDR3 DNA is TGTGCCAGCAGCTTACAGGGTATGGCATCGGATACGCAGTATTTT.

Only one count was recorded for this clonotype. V usage is TRBV7-3 and J usage is TRBJ2-1; the match to TRBD1 covers 7 bases. This CDR3 spans 15 amino acids. Germline CDR1 reads SGHTA; CDR2 reads FQGTGA. The ends lost 4 bases at V and 3 bases at J; junction bases unmatched: 6. In DNA form, the CDR3 reads TGTGCCAGCAGCTCATCCCGGGACAGCTACAATGAGCAGTTCTTC. Protein sequence: CASSSSRDSYNEQFF. Supplemented by reference TRBV7-3 and TRBJ2-1, the full variable domain reads GAGVSQTPSNKVTEKGKYVELRCDPISGHTALYWYRQSLGQGPEFLIYFQGTGAADDSGLPNDRFFAVRPEGSVSTLKIQRTERGDSAVYLCASSSSRDSYNEQFFGPGTRLTVL.

In its sample, this clonotype was seen many times. CDR3 region: CASSLSGGDNEQFF. The CDR3 region has the DNA TGTGCCAGCAGTTTATCGGGTGGGGACAATGAGCAGTTCTTC. J is TRBJ2-1 and V is TRBV12-3 or TRBV12-4; no definite D call. V was cut by 2 bases and J by 5 bases, with 10 bases left in between. The CDR3 consists of 14 residues.

J is TRBJ2-1 and V is TRBV5-1, with D maybe TRBD2 (6 bases). The germline CDR1 and CDR2 sequences are SGHRS and YFSETQ. This CDR3 has 15 residues. V lost 4 bases to trimming and J lost 9 bases, with 20 bases between them. CDR3 nucleotide sequence: TGCGCCAGCAGCCGGGACCCCGGAGGGGTCACTGAGCAGTTCTTC. Amino acids: CASSRDPGGVTEQFF.

This clonotype was counted between two and nine times. V is TRBV27 and J is TRBJ2-1; D is perhaps TRBD2 (6 bases). Trimming cost V 5 bases and J 2 bases, with 19 bases left between them. CDR1 is MNHEY and CDR2 is SMNVEV in the germline V gene (reference sequence). The CDR3 loop spans 17 amino acids. CDR3 sequence reads: CASSPRGSAGPYNEQFF. Written as DNA, the CDR3 is TGTGCCAGCAGTCCTCGGGGCTCGGCGGGGCCCTACAATGAGCAGTTCTTC.

This clonotype was found many times. The chain links TRBV20-1 to TRBJ2-1; D not certain. V lost 6 bases to trimming and J lost 0 bases, with 12 bases between them. Germline assignment: CDR1 DFQATT and CDR2 SNEGSKA (reference sequence). The CDR3 length is 14 residues. The DNA for the CDR3 is TGCAGTGCAGAGCCCCCTCACTCCTACAATGAGCAGTTCTTC. It encodes CSAEPPHSYNEQFF.

This clonotype has at least ten counts. The genes are TRBV6-4 and TRBJ2-3; the D gene is possibly TRBD2 (6 bases). Germline CDR1 and CDR2: MRHNA and SNTAGT. The CDR3 length is 14 residues. Trimming stripped 3 bases from V and 0 bases from J, with 7 bases between. As DNA, the CDR3 is TGTGCCAGCAGTGATCGGGGGAGCACAGATACGCAGTATTTT. Translated, it gives CASSDRGSTDTQYF.

This clonotype was seen many times. The CDR3 nucleotides are TGTGCCACCCTTAAACCCGACACCCCAGGGAGCATTGGGGGAGCTTTCTTT. Translation: CATLKPDTPGSIGGAFF. This rearrangement joins TRBV7-2 to TRBJ1-1, with a weak D call TRBD1 (5 bases). The CDR3 sequence is 17 residues long. CDR1 and CDR2 (germline): SGHTA, FQGNSA. Trimming took 10 bases from V and 10 from J, leaving 34 bases between them. The full variable domain, its missing parts supplied by reference TRBV7-2 and TRBJ1-1, is GAGVSQSPSNKVTEKGKDVELRCDPISGHTALYWYRQSLGQGLEFLIYFQGNSAPDKSGLPSDRFSAERTGGSVSTLTIQRTQQEDSAVYLCATLKPDTPGSIGGAFFGQGTRLTVV.

This clonotype was seen repeatedly, ten times or more. This sequence joins TRBV7-3 and TRBJ2-3; a possible D gene is TRBD2 (6 bases). Germline V lookup: CDR1 SGHTA, CDR2 FQGTGA. The CDR3 is 14 amino acids. Trimming left V 5 bases short and J 2 bases short, with 11 bases between. The DNA of the CDR3 is TGTGCCAGCAGCCGGGACTCCCCCACAGATACGCAGTATTTT. Translating it yields CASSRDSPTDTQYF.

As regards this clonotype: The junction departs from germline at one end; a sequencing error may be responsible. This chain connects TRBV9 to TRBJ2-5; possibly TRBD1 or TRBD2 for D (5 bases each). CDR3 size: 15 residues. CDR1 is SGDLS, CDR2 YYNGEE, per germline. This chain's CDR3 is CASSPGTPAVEAQYF. In DNA, the CDR3 is TGCGCCAGCAGCCCAGGGACCCCAGCGGTAGAGGCCCAGTACTTC.

This clonotype was observed many times. The chain links TRBV7-8 to TRBJ1-4, with TRBD1 as a possible D gene (5 bases). The length of the CDR3 is 16 residues. Germline V gene lookup returns CDR1 SGHVS and CDR2 FQNEAQ. Trimming cost V 5 bases and J 7 bases, with 20 bases left between them. CDR3 region: CASSPPGNSGGEKLFF. CDR3 DNA: TGTGCCAGCAGCCCCCCCGGGAACTCCGGGGGTGAAAAACTGTTTTTT.

This clonotype was recorded many times. The rearrangement joins TRBV20-1 to TRBJ2-1; TRBD2 matches at 10 bases. Germline CDR1 reads DFQATT; CDR2 reads SNEGSKA (reference sequence). The CDR3 covers 16 residues. Trimming at V came to 2 bases and at J to 10 bases, leaving 14 bases not matched to a gene. CDR3 DNA: TGCAGTGCTAGAAACCAGCGGGGGGGGCTATATAACGAGCAGTTCTTC. Translation gives CSARNQRGGLYNEQFF.

Comments on this clonotype: This may stem from a read error, because a much larger clone lies one nucleotide away. The J gene is TRBJ2-1, the V gene TRBV29-1; tentative D call: TRBD2 (6 bases). This CDR3 is 11 amino acids long. Germline lookup yields CDR1 SQVTM and CDR2 ANQGSEA. Trimming stripped 3 bases from V and 12 bases from J, with 12 bases between. The DNA of the CDR3 is TGCAGCGTTGAGAGGTTGGGGGGGCAGTTCTTC. This sequence encodes CSVERLGGQFF.